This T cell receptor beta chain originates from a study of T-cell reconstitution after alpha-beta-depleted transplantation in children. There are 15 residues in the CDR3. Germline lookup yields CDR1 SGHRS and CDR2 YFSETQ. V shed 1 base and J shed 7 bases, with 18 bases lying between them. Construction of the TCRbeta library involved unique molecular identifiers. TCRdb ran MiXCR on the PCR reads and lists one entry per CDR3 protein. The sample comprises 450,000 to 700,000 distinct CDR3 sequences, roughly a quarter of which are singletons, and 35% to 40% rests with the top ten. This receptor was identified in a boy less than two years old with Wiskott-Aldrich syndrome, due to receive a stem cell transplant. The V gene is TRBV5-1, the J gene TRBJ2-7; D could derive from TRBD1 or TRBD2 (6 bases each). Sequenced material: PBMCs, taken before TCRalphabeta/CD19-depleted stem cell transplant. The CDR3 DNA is TGCGCCAGCAGCTTGTTCGGGGGCCCCTCGAGAGAGCAGTACTTC. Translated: CASSLFGGPSREQYF.